The rows below give T cell receptor beta chains drawn from one sample of a study of OX40 agonist ivuxolimab in advanced cancers. Profiled with immunoSEQ multiplex PCR; TCRdb holds only in-frame clones, not every one. The table records 25,000 to 35,000 clones, approximately 81% of them present only once. Source: CD4+ or CD8+ T cells sorted from blood, taken in a trial of the OX40 agonist ivuxolimab. The receptors stem from an adult with an advanced solid tumor such as melanoma, head and neck, liver or kidney cancer. Each CDR3 is given with its conserved first and last residue. The D gene is left open where the match is weak.

TRBV5-1	NA	TRBJ2-3	TGCGCCAGCAGCTTGTCTCAACGAAGCACAGATACGCAGTATTTT	CASSLSQRSTDTQYF
TRBV11-3	NA	TRBJ2-1	TGTGCCAGCAGCGGGCCATTAAGGAATGAGCAGTTCTTC	CASSGPLRNEQFF
TRBV30	NA	TRBJ1-1	TGTGCCTGTAGACAGGAGAACACTGAAGCTTTCTTT	CACRQENTEAFF
TRBV7-2	NA	TRBJ2-5	TGTGCCAGCAGCTTACAGGGCATCTTTGGGGAGACCCAGTACTTC	CASSLQGIFGETQYF
TRBV5-1	NA	TRBJ1-2	TGCGCCAGCAGCTCCGCACAGGGTATGCATGGCTACACCTTC	CASSSAQGMHGYTF
TRBV10-1	NA	TRBJ2-7	TGCGCCAGCAGGTTAAAAAGGACCGTCTTTTGGGTGGACGAGCAGTACTTC	CASRLKRTVFWVDEQYF
TRBV5-1	TRBD2	TRBJ2-3	TGCGCCAGCAGCTTGGGAACGGGACTATCCACAGATACGCAGTATTTT	CASSLGTGLSTDTQYF
TRBV29-1	NA	TRBJ1-4	TGCAGCGTTATGACAGGAGGAGGTAATGAAAAACTGTTTTTT	CSVMTGGGNEKLFF
TRBV5-1	TRBD1	TRBJ2-1	TGCGCCAGCAGCTTGGGGGACAGGGGAGGCAATGAGCAGTTCTTC	CASSLGDRGGNEQFF
TRBV29-1	NA	TRBJ1-2	TGCAGCGTTGTTCCGGCAGACTATGGCTACACCTTC	CSVVPADYGYTF
TRBV7-8	NA	TRBJ2-7	TGTGCCAGCAGCTCCCAGACAGGTTCCCGCTCCTACGAGCAGTACTTC	CASSSQTGSRSYEQYF
TRBV5-1	TRBD2	TRBJ2-7	TGCGCCAGCAGCTCGGGGGGGATCGAGCAGTACTTC	CASSSGGIEQYF